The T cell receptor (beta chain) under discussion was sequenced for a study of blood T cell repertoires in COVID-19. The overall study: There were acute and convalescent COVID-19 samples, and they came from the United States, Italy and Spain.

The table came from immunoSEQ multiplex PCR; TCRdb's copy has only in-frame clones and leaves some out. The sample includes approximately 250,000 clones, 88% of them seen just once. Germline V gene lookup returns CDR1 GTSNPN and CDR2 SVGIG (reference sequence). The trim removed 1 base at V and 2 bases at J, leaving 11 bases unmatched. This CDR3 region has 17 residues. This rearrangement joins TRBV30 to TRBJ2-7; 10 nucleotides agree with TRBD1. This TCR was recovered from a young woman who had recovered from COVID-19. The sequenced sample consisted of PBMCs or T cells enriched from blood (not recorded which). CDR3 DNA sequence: TGTGCCTGGAGTGCTCGTAGGGGGACAGGGGTCCCCTACGAGCAGTACTTC. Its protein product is CAWSARRGTGVPYEQYF.